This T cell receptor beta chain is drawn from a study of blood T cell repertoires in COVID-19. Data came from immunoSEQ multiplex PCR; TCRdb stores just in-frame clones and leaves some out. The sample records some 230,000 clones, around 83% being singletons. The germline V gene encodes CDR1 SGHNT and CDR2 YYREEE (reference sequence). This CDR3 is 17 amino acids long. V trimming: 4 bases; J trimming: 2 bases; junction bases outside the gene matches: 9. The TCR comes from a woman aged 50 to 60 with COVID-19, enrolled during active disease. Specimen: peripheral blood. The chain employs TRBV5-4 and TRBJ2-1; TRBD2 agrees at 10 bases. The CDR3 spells CASSKVLAGATYNEQFF. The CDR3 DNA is TGTGCCAGCAGCAAGGTCCTAGCGGGGGCCACCTACAATGAGCAGTTCTTC. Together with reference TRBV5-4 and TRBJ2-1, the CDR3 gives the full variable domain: ETGVTQSPTHLIKTRGQQVTLRCSSQSGHNTVSWYQQALGQGPQFIFQYYREEENGRGNFPPRFSGLQFPNYSSELNVNALELDDSALYLCASSKVLAGATYNEQFFGPGTRLTVL.